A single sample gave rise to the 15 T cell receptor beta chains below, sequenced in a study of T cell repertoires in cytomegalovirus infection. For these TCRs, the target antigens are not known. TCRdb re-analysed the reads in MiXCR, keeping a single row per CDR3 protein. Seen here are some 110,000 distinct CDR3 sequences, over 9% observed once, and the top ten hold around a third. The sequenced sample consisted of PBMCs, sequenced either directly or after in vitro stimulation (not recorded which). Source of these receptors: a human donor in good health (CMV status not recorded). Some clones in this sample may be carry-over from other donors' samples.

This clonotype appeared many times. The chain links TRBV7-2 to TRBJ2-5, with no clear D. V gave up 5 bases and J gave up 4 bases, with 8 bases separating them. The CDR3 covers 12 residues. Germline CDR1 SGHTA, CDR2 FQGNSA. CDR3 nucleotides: TGTGCCAGCAGCCTCCAGCGAGAGACCCAGTACTTC. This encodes CASSLQRETQYF.

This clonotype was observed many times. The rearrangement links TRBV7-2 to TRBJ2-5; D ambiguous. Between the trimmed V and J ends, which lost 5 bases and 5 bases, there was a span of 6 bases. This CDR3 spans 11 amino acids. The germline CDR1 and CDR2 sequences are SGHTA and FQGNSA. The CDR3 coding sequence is TGTGCCAGCAGCCAAGGGGAGACCCAGTACTTC. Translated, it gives CASSQGETQYF.

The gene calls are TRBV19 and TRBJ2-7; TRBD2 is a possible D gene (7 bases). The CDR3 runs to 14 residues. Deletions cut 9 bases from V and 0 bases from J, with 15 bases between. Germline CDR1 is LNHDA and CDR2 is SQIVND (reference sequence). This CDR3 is CARRGRGSSYEQYF. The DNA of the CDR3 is TGTGCCAGGAGAGGGAGGGGGAGCTCCTACGAGCAGTACTTC. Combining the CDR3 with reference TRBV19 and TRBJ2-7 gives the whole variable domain DGGITQSPKYLFRKEGQNVTLSCEQNLNHDAMYWYRQDPGQGLRLIYYSQIVNDFQKGDIAEGYSVSREKKESFPLTVTSAQKNPTAFYLCARRGRGSSYEQYFGPGTRLTVT.

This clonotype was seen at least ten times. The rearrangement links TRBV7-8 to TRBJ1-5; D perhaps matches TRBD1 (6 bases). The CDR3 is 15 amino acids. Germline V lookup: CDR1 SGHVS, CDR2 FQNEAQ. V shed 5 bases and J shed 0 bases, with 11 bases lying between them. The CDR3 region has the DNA TGTGCCAGCAGCCCCGGGACATCTAGCAATCAGCCCCAGCATTTT. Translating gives CASSPGTSSNQPQHF. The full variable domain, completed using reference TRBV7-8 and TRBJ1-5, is GAGVSQSPRYKVAKRGQDVALRCDPISGHVSLFWYQQALGQGPEFLTYFQNEAQLDKSGLPSDRFFAERPEGSVSTLKIQRTQQEDSAVYLCASSPGTSSNQPQHFGDGTRLSIL.

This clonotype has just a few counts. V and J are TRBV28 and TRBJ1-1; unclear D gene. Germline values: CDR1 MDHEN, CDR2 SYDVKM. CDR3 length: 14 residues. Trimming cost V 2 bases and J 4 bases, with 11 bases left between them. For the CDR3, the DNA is TGTGCCAGCAGTTTAGCAGGAAGGGTCACTGAAGCTTTCTTT. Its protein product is CASSLAGRVTEAFF.

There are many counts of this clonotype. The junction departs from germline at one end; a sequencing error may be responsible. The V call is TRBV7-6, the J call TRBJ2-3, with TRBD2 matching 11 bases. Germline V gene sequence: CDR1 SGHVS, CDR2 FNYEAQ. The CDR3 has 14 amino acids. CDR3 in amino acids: CASSVAGGVDTQYF. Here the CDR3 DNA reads TGTGCCAGCAGCGTAGCGGGAGGGGTAGATACGCAGTATTTT.

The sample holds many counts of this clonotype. DNA of the CDR3: TGTGCCAGCAGCTTAGCGCGCGGTCCCTCCTATGGCTACACCTTC. Its translation: CASSLARGPSYGYTF. The chain carries TRBV7-2 and TRBJ1-2; D remains ambiguous. This CDR3 is 15 amino acids long. V lost 0 bases to trimming and J lost 4 bases, with 12 bases between them. Germline V gene sequence: CDR1 SGHTA, CDR2 FQGNSA.

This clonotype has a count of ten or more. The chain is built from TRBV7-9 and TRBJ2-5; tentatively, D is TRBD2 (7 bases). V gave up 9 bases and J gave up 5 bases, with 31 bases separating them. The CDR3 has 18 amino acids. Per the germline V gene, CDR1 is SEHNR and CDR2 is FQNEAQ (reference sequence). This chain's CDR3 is CARLPFNQLRRGGETQYF. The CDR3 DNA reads TGTGCCAGACTCCCTTTCAACCAGCTTAGAAGGGGGGGCGAGACCCAGTACTTC.

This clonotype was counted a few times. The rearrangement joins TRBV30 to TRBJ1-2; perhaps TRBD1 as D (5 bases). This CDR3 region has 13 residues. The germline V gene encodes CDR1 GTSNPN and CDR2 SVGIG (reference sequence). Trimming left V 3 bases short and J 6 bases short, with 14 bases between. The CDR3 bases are TGTGCCTGGAGGCGTCGGGGGGGGAATGGCTACACCTTC. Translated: CAWRRRGGNGYTF.

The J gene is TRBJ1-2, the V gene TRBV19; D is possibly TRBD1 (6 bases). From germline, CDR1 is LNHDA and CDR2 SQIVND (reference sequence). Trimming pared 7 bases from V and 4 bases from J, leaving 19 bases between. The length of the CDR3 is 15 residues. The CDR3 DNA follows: TGTGCCAGTAACCCTACCGGGACACAACCCTATGGCTACACCTTC. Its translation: CASNPTGTQPYGYTF.

This CDR3 is CASNKGLAGLAKNIQYF. CDR3 DNA: TGTGCCAGCAATAAAGGGCTAGCGGGCCTAGCCAAAAACATTCAGTACTTC. This sequence joins TRBV28 and TRBJ2-4, with 8 bases identical to TRBD2. The junction had 11 bases not matched to a gene; V was cut back by 7 bases and J by 0 bases. CDR1 and CDR2 from the germline V gene are MDHEN and SYDVKM. The CDR3 covers 17 residues. Full variable domain (outside the CDR3, taken from reference TRBV28 and TRBJ2-4): DVKVTQSSRYLVKRTGEKVFLECVQDMDHENMFWYRQDPGLGLRLIYFSYDVKMKEKGDIPEGYSVSREKKERFSLILESASTNQTSMYLCASNKGLAGLAKNIQYFGAGTRLSVL.

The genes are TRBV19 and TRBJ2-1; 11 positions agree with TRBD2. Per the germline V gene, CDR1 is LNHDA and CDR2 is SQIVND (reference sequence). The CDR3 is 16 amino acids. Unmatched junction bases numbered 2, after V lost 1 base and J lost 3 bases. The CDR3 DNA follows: TGTGCCAGTAGTATAGGGCTAGCGGGAGGCTACAATGAGCAGTTCTTC. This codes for CASSIGLAGGYNEQFF. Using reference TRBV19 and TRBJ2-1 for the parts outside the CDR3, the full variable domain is DGGITQSPKYLFRKEGQNVTLSCEQNLNHDAMYWYRQDPGQGLRLIYYSQIVNDFQKGDIAEGYSVSREKKESFPLTVTSAQKNPTAFYLCASSIGLAGGYNEQFFGPGTRLTVL.

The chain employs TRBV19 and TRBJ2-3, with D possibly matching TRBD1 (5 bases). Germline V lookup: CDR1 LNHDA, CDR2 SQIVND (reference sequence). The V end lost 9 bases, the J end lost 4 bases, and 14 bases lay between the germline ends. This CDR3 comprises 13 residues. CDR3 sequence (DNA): TGTGCCAGCTCCGGGCGCAGGGCAGATACGCAGTATTTT. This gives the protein CASSGRRADTQYF.

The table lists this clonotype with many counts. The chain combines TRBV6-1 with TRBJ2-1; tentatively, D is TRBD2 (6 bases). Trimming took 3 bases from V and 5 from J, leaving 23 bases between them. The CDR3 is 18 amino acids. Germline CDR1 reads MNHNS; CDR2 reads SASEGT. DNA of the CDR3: TGTGCCAGCAGTGAGAGGGGATTTGGGACGGGAGCCGACAATGAGCAGTTCTTC. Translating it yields CASSERGFGTGADNEQFF.

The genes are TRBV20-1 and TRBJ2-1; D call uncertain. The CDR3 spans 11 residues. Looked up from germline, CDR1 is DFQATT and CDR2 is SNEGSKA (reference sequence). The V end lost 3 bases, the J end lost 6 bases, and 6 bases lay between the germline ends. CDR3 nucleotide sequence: TGCAGTGCTAGCAGGAGCAATGAGCAGTTCTTC. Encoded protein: CSASRSNEQFF.